The 20 T cell receptor beta chains listed next were all sequenced from one sample in a study of blood T cell repertoires in COVID-19. The table came from immunoSEQ multiplex PCR; TCRdb's copy has only in-frame clones and leaves some out. Found here are more than 95,000 clones, over 70% of them singletons; the top ten hold 15%. Sequencing was performed on peripheral blood. These TCRs come from a man aged 45 to 65 with acute or convalescent COVID-19.

The V gene is TRBV12-3 or TRBV12-4, the J gene TRBJ1-5; D might be TRBD1 (6 bases). CDR3 length: 13 residues. V lost 5 bases and J 11 bases, leaving 16 bases between the germline ends. The CDR3 protein is CASSPRGLGTQHF. CDR3 nucleotides: TGTGCCAGCAGTCCCAGGGGCCTGGGGACCCAGCATTTT.

The chain has TRBV2 and TRBJ2-1, with 9 bases that match TRBD2. This CDR3 has 14 residues. Germline CDR1 SNHLY, CDR2 FYNNEI. Trimming cost V 4 bases and J 10 bases; bases outside gene matches: 8. DNA of the CDR3: TGTGCCAGCAGTGTTAGCGGGAGCCGTCCCGAGCAGTTCTTC. This sequence encodes CASSVSGSRPEQFF.

The chain combines TRBV28 with TRBJ2-1, with 11 bases fitting TRBD2. CDR1 MDHEN and CDR2 SYDVKM come from the germline V gene. V gave up 8 bases and J gave up 8 bases; unmatched junction bases: 11. CDR3 size: 15 residues. The CDR3 coding sequence is TGTGCCAGCGGGGAACTAGCGGGAGACATCGATGAGCAGTTCTTC. Its protein is CASGELAGDIDEQFF.

The rearrangement links TRBV19 to TRBJ2-1; 9 nucleotides align to TRBD2. V lost 4 bases, J lost 9 bases, and 10 bases stayed unmatched. The CDR3 runs 15 residues. The germline CDR1 and CDR2 sequences are LNHDA and SQIVND (reference sequence). The CDR3 spells CASSTRLAAWGEQFF. For the CDR3, the DNA is TGTGCCAGTAGTACCCGACTAGCGGCGTGGGGTGAGCAGTTCTTC.

This chain connects TRBV5-1 to TRBJ2-1; D is unclear. Germline V lookup: CDR1 SGHRS, CDR2 YFSETQ. The CDR3 totals 14 residues. Trimming stripped 0 bases from V and 5 bases from J, with 9 bases between. CDR3 amino acids: CASSLGHLNNEQFF. CDR3 DNA sequence: TGCGCCAGCAGCTTGGGACACTTAAACAATGAGCAGTTCTTC.

This chain links TRBV11-2 with TRBJ2-2, with D possibly matching TRBD2 (5 bases). CDR3 size: 13 residues. Germline-derived CDR1 and CDR2 are SGHAT and FQNNGV. V was cut by 6 bases and J by 4 bases, with 9 bases left in between. The CDR3 DNA follows: TGTGCCAGCAGGCTAGCAGGCACCGGGGAGCTGTTTTTT. Protein sequence: CASRLAGTGELFF.

The chain employs TRBV6-5 and TRBJ1-6; 7 bases match TRBD1. The length of the CDR3 is 14 residues. The V segment lost 2 bases and the J segment 10 bases; nucleotides outside the gene matches: 5. Germline CDR1 reads MNHEY; CDR2 reads SVGAGI. DNA of the CDR3: TGTGCCAGCAGTTACGACAGGGACAGATCACCCCTCCACTTT. Its protein product is CASSYDRDRSPLHF.

V usage is TRBV5-6 and J usage is TRBJ1-4; D unresolved. V lost 0 bases, J lost 8 bases, and 11 bases lay in between. CDR1 is SGHDT and CDR2 is YYEEEE in the germline V gene. This CDR3 has 14 residues. The CDR3: CASSLDSREEKLFF. The CDR3 coding sequence is TGTGCCAGCAGCTTGGACAGCCGGGAGGAAAAACTGTTTTTT. The whole variable domain, filled in from reference TRBV5-6 and TRBJ1-4, reads DAGVTQSPTHLIKTRGQQVTLRCSPKSGHDTVSWYQQALGQGPQFIFQYYEEEERQRGNFPDRFSGHQFPNYSSELNVNALLLGDSALYLCASSLDSREEKLFFGSGTQLSVL.

The chain links TRBV5-5 to TRBJ2-7; 10 bases line up with TRBD2. Germline CDR1 SGHKS, CDR2 YYEKEE (reference sequence). The V segment lost 0 bases and the J segment 4 bases; nucleotides outside the gene matches: 7. This CDR3 contains 16 residues. CDR3 residues: CASSLDSGGTGYEQYF. CDR3 DNA sequence: TGTGCCAGCAGCTTGGATAGCGGGGGGACTGGGTACGAGCAGTACTTC.

This chain uses TRBV27 with TRBJ2-7; perhaps TRBD1 as D (6 bases). Looked up from germline, CDR1 is MNHEY and CDR2 is SMNVEV (reference sequence). Trimming removed 5 bases at V and 0 bases at J, with 17 bases between. The CDR3 runs to 16 residues. As DNA, the CDR3 is TGTGCCAGCAGTCCTCTAGTCAGGGGTAGCTCCTACGAGCAGTACTTC. This encodes CASSPLVRGSSYEQYF.

The chain is built from TRBV5-1 and TRBJ2-1, with 11 bases identical to TRBD2. Germline V gene lookup returns CDR1 SGHRS and CDR2 YFSETQ. The CDR3 totals 19 residues. The trim removed 3 bases at V and 8 bases at J, leaving 19 bases unmatched. The chain's CDR3 is CASSSRGVAGGLVSHEQFF. The CDR3 region has the DNA TGCGCCAGCAGCTCCCGGGGGGTAGCGGGAGGGCTCGTGTCTCATGAGCAGTTCTTC.

The rearrangement links TRBV6-2 or TRBV6-3 to TRBJ2-7; D possibly corresponds to TRBD2 (6 bases). V was pared by 6 bases and J by 1 base, with 22 bases between. This CDR3 comprises 17 residues. The germline gives CDR1 MNHEY, CDR2 SVGEGT. The CDR3 loop reads CASSPRGETLPSYEQYF. CDR3 sequence (DNA): TGTGCCAGCAGCCCCCGCGGGGAAACACTCCCGTCCTACGAGCAGTACTTC.

The rearrangement links TRBV3-1 (or the pseudogene TRBV3-2) to TRBJ1-5, with a tentative D call TRBD1 (5 bases). The CDR3 extends over 15 amino acids. The V gene's germline CDR1 is LGHDT and CDR2 YNNKEL (reference sequence). V lost 2 bases to trimming and J lost 4 bases, with 12 bases between them. The DNA of the CDR3 is TGTGCCAGCAGCCAATTCCGACAGCCTAATCAGCCCCAGCATTTT. Its protein is CASSQFRQPNQPQHF.

The chain carries TRBV29-1 and TRBJ2-7, with D tentatively TRBD1 (6 bases). Per germline, CDR1 SQVTM and CDR2 ANQGSEA. Trimming took 6 bases from V and 2 from J, leaving 11 bases between them. The CDR3 has 12 residues. The CDR3 DNA follows: TGCAGCGTGGCGACAGGACCCTACGAGCAGTACTTC. Protein sequence: CSVATGPYEQYF.

The chain couples TRBV4-1 to TRBJ2-1; 14 positions agree with TRBD2. The germline CDR1 and CDR2 sequences are MGHRA and YSYEKL. Trimming cost V 5 bases and J 4 bases; bases outside gene matches: 10. This CDR3 contains 18 residues. CDR3 loop: CASSGGTSGRRGYNEQFF. The CDR3 coding sequence is TGCGCCAGCAGCGGCGGGACTAGCGGGAGAAGGGGTTACAATGAGCAGTTCTTC.

The rearrangement links TRBV7-2 to TRBJ2-1; possibly TRBD2 for D (5 bases). The V end was cut by 1 base, the J end by 10 bases, with 20 bases between. The CDR3 totals 16 residues. Germline values: CDR1 SGHTA, CDR2 FQGNSA. CDR3 coding DNA: TGTGCCAGCAGCTTAGGCCCGGGATCCACTTTGGGGGAGCAGTTCTTC. Amino acid sequence: CASSLGPGSTLGEQFF.

The genes are TRBV2 and TRBJ2-7; D is uncertain. V was pared by 3 bases and J by 8 bases, with 8 bases between. The CDR3 runs to 11 residues. Germline loops: CDR1 SNHLY, CDR2 FYNNEI. CDR3 nucleotide sequence: TGTGCCAGCAGTGATTGGAGCAAGCAGTACTTC. It is translated as CASSDWSKQYF.

The count of this clone is one. V is TRBV7-2 and J is TRBJ1-4; D gene ambiguous. V lost 5 bases and J lost 8, with 9 bases in between. Germline values: CDR1 SGHTA, CDR2 FQGNSA. The CDR3 runs to 12 residues. CDR3 DNA: TGTGCCAGCAGCCTGCGCACGGAAAAACTGTTTTTT. Translated: CASSLRTEKLFF.

This chain uses TRBV11-2 with TRBJ2-1, with 11 bases identical to TRBD2. After removal of 4 bases from V and 2 bases from J, the junction contained 7 bases not matched to a gene. CDR3 size: 17 residues. Germline assignment: CDR1 SGHAT and CDR2 FQNNGV. The CDR3 sequence is CASSSSLAGGPYNEQFF. The CDR3, as DNA: TGTGCCAGCAGCTCGAGTCTAGCGGGAGGACCCTACAATGAGCAGTTCTTC.

CDR3 DNA sequence: TGTGCCAGCAGTTACACAGGGGCGAACACTGAAGCTTTCTTT. Protein product: CASSYTGANTEAFF. The chain has TRBV6-5 and TRBJ1-1; TRBD1 aligns across 7 bases. The length of the CDR3 is 14 residues. Germline CDR1 MNHEY, CDR2 SVGAGI. Trimming took 2 bases from V and 1 from J; bases not matched to a gene: 1.